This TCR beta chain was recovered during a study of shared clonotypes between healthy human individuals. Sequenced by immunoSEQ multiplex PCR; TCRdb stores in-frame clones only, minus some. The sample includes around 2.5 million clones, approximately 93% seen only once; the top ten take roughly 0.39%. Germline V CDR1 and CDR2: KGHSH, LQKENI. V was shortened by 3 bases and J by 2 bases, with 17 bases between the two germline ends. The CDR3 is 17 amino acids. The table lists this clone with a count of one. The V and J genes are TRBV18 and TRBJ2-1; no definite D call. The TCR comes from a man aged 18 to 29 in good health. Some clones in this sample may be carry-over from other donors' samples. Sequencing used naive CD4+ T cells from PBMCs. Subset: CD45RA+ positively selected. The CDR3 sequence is CASSPLSRAEPYNEQFF. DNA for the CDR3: TGTGCCAGCTCACCCCTTTCAAGGGCGGAACCCTACAATGAGCAGTTCTTC.